Shown below are 18 T cell receptor beta chains from a single sample sequenced in a study of regulatory T cells in long-lasting Graves disease. Sequencing libraries for TCR beta were prepared with iRepertoire HTBI primers and Arm-PCR of CDR3 regions. Via MiXCR, TCRdb re-called the multiplex PCR reads, giving one row per CDR3 protein. The table includes hundreds of thousands of distinct CDR3 sequences, about 20% detected once. Time point in this sample: persistent/refractory GD, antithyroid drugs over 5 years with positive TRAb. PBMCs were the source of the RNA used for TCR sequencing. The sample consisted of peripheral blood mononuclear cells (PBMCs), taken when the disease was refractory, from a patient treated with antithyroid drugs. The source of these receptors is a female donor with Graves disease.

This clonotype has ten or more counts. The CDR3 region is CASMESLGESRSYEQYF. The CDR3 region has the DNA TGTGCCAGCATGGAGTCATTAGGGGAGAGTAGGTCCTACGAGCAGTACTTC. The rearrangement uses TRBV28 and TRBJ2-7; tentatively, D is TRBD1 or TRBD2 (5 bases each). The CDR3 has 17 amino acids. V was shortened by 7 bases and J by 1 base, with 23 bases between the two germline ends. In germline, CDR1 is MDHEN, CDR2 SYDVKM.

This clonotype has a handful of counts. V and J are TRBV6-1 and TRBJ2-3, with D possibly being TRBD1 (5 bases). CDR1 and CDR2 from the germline V gene are MNHNS and SASEGT. The germline V and J ends were trimmed by 6 bases and 2 bases, with 18 bases remaining between them. The CDR3 sequence is 16 residues long. In DNA, the CDR3 is TGTGCCAGCAGACCCTTAGGAGCGACAGACACAGATACGCAGTATTTT. Translating it yields CASRPLGATDTDTQYF.

A word on this clonotype: It may be a read error: a sequence one base away is much more abundant. V is TRBV6-2 or TRBV6-3 and J is TRBJ2-7, with D perhaps being TRBD1 or TRBD2 (5 bases each). The CDR3 is 13 residues long. Germline V gene sequence: CDR1 MNHEY, CDR2 SVGEGT. The DNA for the CDR3 is TGTGCCAGCAGCTTCGCCGGGACCTACGAGCGGTACTTC. Its protein product is CASSFAGTYERYF.

The rearrangement joins TRBV2 to TRBJ2-2; possibly TRBD2 for D (6 bases). CDR1 and CDR2 (germline): SNHLY, FYNNEI. The CDR3 sequence is 17 residues long. The V and J ends lost 7 bases and 4 bases respectively, with 22 bases between them. CDR3 sequence reads: CASKDARSGGVTGELFF. The CDR3 DNA sequence: TGTGCCAGCAAGGATGCTAGGTCGGGCGGGGTCACCGGGGAGCTGTTTTTT.

This clonotype was recorded many times. The rearrangement uses TRBV12-3 or TRBV12-4 and TRBJ1-6; possibly TRBD1 for D (5 bases). V was pared by 3 bases and J by 7 bases, with 10 bases between. The CDR3 covers 14 residues. This chain's CDR3 is CASSLGRRNSPLHF. CDR3 bases: TGTGCCAGCAGTTTGGGACGCCGAAATTCACCCCTCCACTTT.

This clonotype has at least ten counts. This CDR3 reads CASSLRADYEQYF. The DNA of the CDR3 is TGTGCCAGCAGCCTCCGCGCCGACTACGAGCAGTACTTC. J is TRBJ2-7 and V is TRBV28, with no clear D. Germline V gene data show CDR1 as MDHEN and CDR2 as SYDVKM. The CDR3 totals 13 residues. Trimming pared 6 bases from V and 3 bases from J, leaving 12 bases between.

The chain employs TRBV10-3 and TRBJ1-3, with a tentative D call TRBD1 (5 bases). Per the germline V gene, CDR1 is ENHRY and CDR2 is SYGVKD. The CDR3 sequence is 16 residues long. The ends were cut back, 9 bases at V and 0 bases at J, with 18 bases in the middle. CDR3 in DNA: TGTGCCATATCTAATCCACAGGTCCACTCTGGAAACACCATATATTTT. Translation: CAISNPQVHSGNTIYF.

This clonotype was picked up a small number of times. J is TRBJ2-2 and V is TRBV7-9, with D uncertain. The V and J ends lost 5 bases and 8 bases respectively, with 12 bases between them. The germline gives CDR1 SEHNR, CDR2 FQNEAQ (reference sequence). The CDR3 spans 13 residues. Here the CDR3 reads CASSPERLGELFF. The CDR3 coding sequence is TGTGCCAGCAGCCCGGAAAGGCTGGGGGAGCTGTTTTTT.

As regards this clonotype: A much larger clone sits a single nucleotide away, making a read error possible. The conserved phenylalanine or tryptophan normally closing the CDR3 is absent here, so this likely arose from a read error. V is TRBV28 and J is TRBJ2-7; D may be TRBD2 (5 bases). Trimming pared 4 bases from V and 4 bases from J, leaving 17 bases between. The CDR3 is 15 amino acids. Germline V gene data show CDR1 as MDHEN and CDR2 as SYDVKM. The CDR3 reads CASSSLPRVGYEQYL. The CDR3 DNA reads as TGTGCCAGCAGTTCCCTTCCGAGGGTCGGGTACGAGCAGTACCTC.

The chain uses TRBV7-9 and TRBJ1-1; tentative D call: TRBD1 (5 bases). The germline V gene encodes CDR1 SEHNR and CDR2 FQNEAQ (reference sequence). V lost 1 base, J lost 2 bases, and 11 bases lay in between. This CDR3 spans 15 amino acids. CDR3 in amino acids: CASSLGWGSNTEAFF. The CDR3 DNA follows: TGTGCCAGCAGCTTAGGATGGGGCAGTAACACTGAAGCTTTCTTT.

CDR3 sequence reads: CASRPDLGVDRGRNEQFF. In nucleotides, the CDR3 is TGTGCCAGCAGGCCGGATTTAGGGGTGGACAGGGGGCGCAATGAGCAGTTCTTC. The V gene is TRBV7-9, the J gene TRBJ2-1; 11 bases are a match to TRBD1. V gave up 6 bases and J gave up 6 bases; unmatched junction bases: 16. The germline V gene encodes CDR1 SEHNR and CDR2 FQNEAQ (reference sequence). The CDR3 sequence is 18 residues long.

The table lists this clonotype with a few counts. The chain recombines TRBV7-6 with TRBJ2-7; D is uncertain. The germline CDR1 and CDR2 sequences are SGHVS and FNYEAQ. The CDR3 totals 14 residues. V was pared by 0 bases and J by 1 base, with 7 bases between. The CDR3 protein is CASSLALASYEQYF. The CDR3 DNA follows: TGTGCCAGCAGCTTAGCGCTGGCTTCCTACGAGCAGTACTTC.

This clonotype has a handful of counts. The chain recombines TRBV7-8 with TRBJ1-4, with 9 positions matching TRBD1. The CDR3 extends over 15 amino acids. The J segment lost 7 bases and the V segment lost 2 bases, leaving 5 bases of the junction unmatched. Germline CDR1 reads SGHVS; CDR2 reads FQNEAQ. CDR3 residues: CASSLLGTGREKLFF. Written as DNA, the CDR3 is TGTGCCAGCAGCTTACTCGGGACAGGGCGTGAAAAACTGTTTTTT.

The genes are TRBV24-1 and TRBJ2-3, with D uncertain. The CDR3 loop spans 12 amino acids. Germline values: CDR1 KGHDR, CDR2 SFDVKD. With 10 bases removed from V and 0 bases from J, the gap between germline ends came to 7 bases. Here the CDR3 reads CATEDSTDTQYF. The CDR3 nucleotides are TGTGCCACTGAAGACAGCACAGATACGCAGTATTTT.

This clonotype appeared many times. The gene calls are TRBV7-9 and TRBJ1-1; 8 positions match TRBD1. This CDR3 is 15 amino acids long. Germline trimming cut 2 bases from V and 4 bases from J; bases unmatched to any gene: 6. Germline V lookup: CDR1 SEHNR, CDR2 FQNEAQ (reference sequence). Here the CDR3 DNA reads TGTGCCAGCAGCTTAAGGCAGGGGGCAGGCACTGAAGCTTTCTTT. Its protein is CASSLRQGAGTEAFF.

This clonotype was counted ten times or more. The chain employs TRBV5-6 and TRBJ2-7; tentatively, D is TRBD2 (5 bases). Trimming took 5 bases from V and 6 from J, leaving 18 bases between them. Germline V gives CDR1 SGHDT, CDR2 YYEEEE. This CDR3 spans 14 amino acids. DNA for the CDR3: TGTGCCAGCAGTCGTCTGACTCTAGCTGGCGAGCAGTACTTC. Translated: CASSRLTLAGEQYF. Using reference TRBV5-6 and TRBJ2-7 for the parts outside the CDR3, the full variable domain is DAGVTQSPTHLIKTRGQQVTLRCSPKSGHDTVSWYQQALGQGPQFIFQYYEEEERQRGNFPDRFSGHQFPNYSSELNVNALLLGDSALYLCASSRLTLAGEQYFGPGTRLTVT.

There are many counts of this clonotype. The chain is built from TRBV7-2 and TRBJ1-2, with D unresolved. V was cut by 1 base and J by 7 bases, with 10 bases left in between. This CDR3 has 13 amino acids. Germline CDR1 SGHTA, CDR2 FQGNSA. CDR3 loop: CASSLVEGSGYTF. The CDR3 DNA reads TGTGCCAGCAGCTTAGTGGAAGGGTCTGGCTACACCTTC.

The gene calls are TRBV6-9 and TRBJ2-2; 12 nucleotides agree with TRBD2. The CDR3 length is 18 residues. The trim removed 4 bases at V and 0 bases at J, leaving 6 bases unmatched. The germline V gene has CDR1 MNHGY and CDR2 SVAAGI. CDR3 coding DNA: TGTGCCAGCAGTTTGACTAGCGGGGGCCTCGCGAACACCGGGGAGCTGTTTTTT. The encoded protein is CASSLTSGGLANTGELFF.